These 18 T cell receptor beta chains were sequenced from one sample in a study of blood T cell repertoires in COVID-19. Produced via immunoSEQ multiplex PCR; TCRdb's table is partial and in-frame only. The sample yields about 160,000 clones, around nine tenths seen once. The sequencing sample was made of peripheral blood. The receptors were gathered from a woman between 70 and 85 years old with COVID-19, enrolled during active disease.

This sequence joins TRBV6-6 and TRBJ1-3; D ambiguous. Trimming took 6 bases from V and 0 from J, leaving 9 bases between them. The germline CDR1 and CDR2 sequences are MNHNY and SVGAGI (reference sequence). There are 14 residues in the CDR3. The CDR3 DNA sequence: TGTGCCAGCAGACCAGGTATCTCTGGAAACACCATATATTTT. This encodes CASRPGISGNTIYF.

V is TRBV2 and J is TRBJ1-5; a possible D gene is TRBD1 (6 bases). CDR1 SNHLY and CDR2 FYNNEI come from the germline V gene. Trimming took 5 bases from V and 9 from J, leaving 11 bases between them. The CDR3 is 12 amino acids. DNA of the CDR3: TGTGCCAGCAGTCCTGCGACAGGGCCCCAGCATTTT. This codes for CASSPATGPQHF.

The gene calls are TRBV19 and TRBJ1-5; weak D call: TRBD1 (5 bases). V lost 8 bases and J lost 7, with 18 bases in between. The CDR3 is made up of 14 amino acids. CDR1 LNHDA and CDR2 SQIVND come from the germline V gene (reference sequence). This chain's CDR3 is CASLRGGLGQPQHF. DNA of the CDR3: TGTGCCAGTCTACGGGGGGGTCTTGGACAGCCCCAGCATTTT.

V gene TRBV19 combines with J gene TRBJ1-6; D gene unclear. This CDR3 comprises 14 residues. V lost 3 bases, J lost 6 bases, and 9 bases lay in between. Germline V gene sequence: CDR1 LNHDA, CDR2 SQIVND (reference sequence). CDR3 region: CASSMGQANSPLHF. The DNA for the CDR3 is TGTGCCAGTAGTATGGGCCAAGCTAATTCACCCCTCCACTTT.

The rearrangement links TRBV3-1 (or the pseudogene TRBV3-2) to TRBJ1-2, with a tentative D call TRBD1 (5 bases). Per the germline V gene, CDR1 is LGHDT and CDR2 is YNNKEL (reference sequence). The CDR3 length is 14 residues. The V and J ends lost 1 base and 6 bases respectively, with 12 bases between them. CDR3: CASSQARGSHGYTF. The DNA for the CDR3 is TGTGCCAGCAGCCAAGCGCGGGGCTCGCATGGCTACACCTTC.

This clone appeared a single time. V usage is TRBV6-4 and J usage is TRBJ2-7, with D uncertain. The germline V and J ends were trimmed by 7 bases and 6 bases, with 13 bases remaining between them. Germline V CDR1 and CDR2: MRHNA, SNTAGT. This CDR3 is built from 12 residues. This CDR3 reads CASTRNTFEQYF. CDR3 nucleotides: TGTGCCAGCACCCGAAACACCTTCGAGCAGTACTTC.

The chain combines TRBV6-5 with TRBJ2-7, with a possible D match to TRBD2 (6 bases). The CDR3 runs 11 residues. Trimming shortened V by 6 bases and J by 7 bases, and 10 bases separated the two germline ends. CDR1 MNHEY and CDR2 SVGAGI come from the germline V gene. The CDR3 DNA sequence: TGTGCCAGCAGCTTGGGGAGGGAGCAGTACTTC. This encodes CASSLGREQYF.

V usage is TRBV5-1 and J usage is TRBJ2-3; 11 positions agree with TRBD1. Germline CDR1 reads SGHRS; CDR2 reads YFSETQ. V was pared by 0 bases and J by 4 bases, with 4 bases of the junction left unmatched. CDR3 length: 16 residues. In nucleotides, the CDR3 is TGCGCCAGCAGCTTGGTGGGGACAGGGGGATCAGATACGCAGTATTTT. Its protein is CASSLVGTGGSDTQYF.

This chain connects TRBV28 to TRBJ1-1; TRBD1 matches at 7 bases. The length of the CDR3 is 15 residues. Germline trimming cut 3 bases from V and 0 bases from J; bases unmatched to any gene: 4. Germline lookup yields CDR1 MDHEN and CDR2 SYDVKM. For the CDR3, the DNA is TGTGCCAGCAGTTTCCCCGGGACAGTGAACACTGAAGCTTTCTTT. It encodes CASSFPGTVNTEAFF.

V usage is TRBV11-2 and J usage is TRBJ1-2; D remains ambiguous. The CDR3 is 13 amino acids. V dropped 0 bases and J dropped 7 bases, with 9 bases sitting between them. Per germline, CDR1 SGHAT and CDR2 FQNNGV. The CDR3 DNA is TGTGCCAGCAGCTTAGAAGCGGATCCTGGCTACACCTTC. Its translation: CASSLEADPGYTF.

The chain employs TRBV5-1 and TRBJ1-6; the match to TRBD1 covers 7 bases. Germline V gene sequence: CDR1 SGHRS, CDR2 YFSETQ. This CDR3 contains 15 residues. V lost 0 bases, J lost 11 bases, and 8 bases stayed unmatched. CDR3 nucleotide sequence: TGCGCCAGCAGCTTGGAACAGGGACAGATCGCACCCCTCCACTTT. This gives the protein CASSLEQGQIAPLHF.

The chain has TRBV7-3 and TRBJ2-1, with 8 bases fitting TRBD2. The CDR3 contains 14 residues. The junction had 9 bases not matched to a gene; V was cut back by 2 bases and J by 12 bases. Per the germline V gene, CDR1 is SGHTA and CDR2 is FQGTGA. The CDR3 sequence: CASSLVAGTQLQFF. The CDR3, as DNA: TGTGCCAGCAGCTTAGTAGCGGGGACCCAACTGCAGTTCTTC.

This clone appeared a few times. This rearrangement joins TRBV30 to TRBJ1-3, with D hard to call. The germline V gene encodes CDR1 GTSNPN and CDR2 SVGIG (reference sequence). The CDR3 runs to 14 residues. The V and J ends lost 3 bases and 4 bases respectively, with 13 bases between them. The CDR3 region is CAWSANTFGNTIYF. The CDR3 DNA reads as TGTGCCTGGAGCGCCAACACCTTCGGAAACACCATATATTTT. The full variable domain, in which reference TRBV30 and TRBJ1-3 provide the parts outside the CDR3, is SQTIHQWPATLVQPVGSPLSLECTVEGTSNPNLYWYRQAAGRGLQLLFYSVGIGQISSEVPQNLSASRPQDRQFILSSKKLLLSDSGFYLCAWSANTFGNTIYFGEGSWLTVV.

This chain connects TRBV6-1 to TRBJ1-1, with D perhaps matching TRBD1 (5 bases). CDR1 is MNHNS, CDR2 SASEGT, per germline. The CDR3 has 13 amino acids. V lost 2 bases to trimming and J lost 5 bases, with 9 bases between them. The CDR3 sequence is CASSEISGTEAFF. Written as DNA, the CDR3 is TGTGCCAGCAGTGAAATCTCAGGGACTGAAGCTTTCTTT.

The gene calls are TRBV30 and TRBJ2-1; weak D call: TRBD1 (5 bases). This CDR3 has 11 residues. Trimming removed 6 bases at V and 3 bases at J, with 6 bases between. In germline, CDR1 is GTSNPN, CDR2 SVGIG (reference sequence). The DNA for the CDR3 is TGTGCCTGTAGGGGCTACAATGAGCAGTTCTTC. Residues: CACRGYNEQFF.

This chain connects TRBV28 to TRBJ1-2; TRBD1 agrees at 8 bases. Germline loops: CDR1 MDHEN, CDR2 SYDVKM. This CDR3 spans 15 amino acids. With 6 bases clipped from V and 3 bases from J, the junction kept 9 bases outside the gene matches. The CDR3 DNA reads as TGTGCCAGCAGCGGACCGGGACAGGCCGACTATGGCTACACCTTC. Protein: CASSGPGQADYGYTF.

This chain links TRBV4-1 with TRBJ1-4, with D possibly being TRBD1 (5 bases). Trimming removed 0 bases from V and 7 bases from J, with 15 bases in between. The CDR3 sequence is 16 residues long. Germline CDR1 and CDR2: MGHRA and YSYEKL. CDR3 region: CASSQDSGQGGEKLFF. CDR3 coding DNA: TGCGCCAGCAGCCAAGATTCAGGGCAGGGCGGTGAAAAACTGTTTTTT.

The J gene is TRBJ2-5, the V gene TRBV28, with 11 nucleotides matching TRBD2. This CDR3 is built from 17 residues. In germline, CDR1 is MDHEN, CDR2 SYDVKM. V trimming: 5 bases; J trimming: 3 bases; junction bases outside the gene matches: 11. The CDR3 loop reads CASSQGLAAGAEETQYF. CDR3 DNA: TGTGCCAGCAGTCAGGGACTAGCGGCCGGCGCCGAAGAGACCCAGTACTTC. Based on the CDR3 plus reference TRBV28 and TRBJ2-5, the full variable domain is DVKVTQSSRYLVKRTGEKVFLECVQDMDHENMFWYRQDPGLGLRLIYFSYDVKMKEKGDIPEGYSVSREKKERFSLILESASTNQTSMYLCASSQGLAAGAEETQYFGPGTRLLVL.